The 4 T cell receptor beta chains below all came from one sample that was sequenced in a study of beta chain features in type 1 diabetes (dated by TCRdb to 2017 to 2018). The receptor library was made with the immunoSEQ multiplex PCR assay. All of the isolated RNA was reverse transcribed with the High Capacity cDNA Reverse Transcription Kit, so expressed TCRB transcripts were sequenced. The table was pulled from immuneACCESS by TCRdb, which kept in-frame rearrangements only. Such tables lose some clones; where checked, under half of the loss comes from unresolved V genes, and the rest has no known cause. The sample table contains roughly 60,000 clones; only one count was recorded for roughly 60% of them. The ten top clones hold about 2% of the sample. Sequencing was carried out using Tregs from blood. The cell subset or site tag for this specimen amounts to: regulatory CD4+ T cells. Receptors were obtained from a woman younger than 30 in good health.

This chain joins TRBV7-2 and TRBJ2-1; a possible D gene is TRBD1 (6 bases). CDR1 and CDR2 (germline): SGHTA, FQGNSA. The CDR3 has 12 residues. The germline V and J ends were trimmed by 4 bases and 8 bases, with 9 bases remaining between them. This CDR3 reads CASSSQGDEQFF. As DNA, the CDR3 is TGTGCCAGCAGCTCACAGGGCGATGAGCAGTTCTTC.

In its sample, this clone was seen a few times. V and J are TRBV7-2 and TRBJ2-1; 8 bases match TRBD2. This CDR3 spans 16 amino acids. Germline V gene data show CDR1 as SGHTA and CDR2 as FQGNSA. Trimming took 1 base from V and 2 from J; bases not matched to a gene: 4. The CDR3 sequence is CASSLVAGGPYNEQFF. For the CDR3, the DNA is TGTGCCAGCAGCTTAGTGGCGGGAGGCCCCTACAATGAGCAGTTCTTC.

The rearrangement joins TRBV4-1 to TRBJ1-2, with D possibly being TRBD1 (6 bases). Trimming stripped 4 bases from V and 7 bases from J, with 13 bases between. Germline V gene data show CDR1 as MGHRA and CDR2 as YSYEKL. This CDR3 region has 13 residues. Written as DNA, the CDR3 is TGCGCCAGCAGCCCCTTGGCAGGGGCTGGCTACACCTTC. Protein: CASSPLAGAGYTF.

The rearrangement joins TRBV6-1 to TRBJ1-4; tentatively, D is TRBD1 (5 bases). Germline CDR1 is MNHNS and CDR2 is SASEGT. The CDR3 is made up of 14 amino acids. Deletions cut 6 bases from V and 5 bases from J, with 13 bases between. The CDR3 coding sequence is TGTGCCAGCAGGGGGGGTTCGTGGAATGAAAAACTGTTTTTT. Amino acids: CASRGGSWNEKLFF.